Following are 27 T cell receptor beta chains from one sample sequenced in a study of glioma-infiltrating T cells after dendritic cell vaccination. Data came from immunoSEQ multiplex PCR; TCRdb stores just in-frame clones and leaves some out. The sample consists of 90,000 or so clones, about 83% of them appearing once. The sample was blood, taken before dendritic cell vaccination. All receptors derive from a human donor with glioblastoma.

The V gene is TRBV9, the J gene TRBJ1-1, with 9 bases aligning to TRBD1. Losses at the gene ends were 0 bases for V and 11 bases for J; bases not matched to a gene: 5. Germline values: CDR1 SGDLS, CDR2 YYNGEE. This CDR3 spans 13 amino acids. CDR3: CASSVAQGAGAFF. The CDR3 coding sequence is TGTGCCAGCAGCGTAGCACAGGGGGCAGGGGCTTTCTTT.

The V call is TRBV11-2, the J call TRBJ2-3, with D perhaps matching TRBD2 (6 bases). CDR3 length: 12 amino acids. Trimming left V 1 base short and J 12 bases short, with 11 bases between. Germline V gives CDR1 SGHAT, CDR2 FQNNGV. CDR3 coding DNA: TGTGCCAGCAGCTTAGGTCTAGCGATTCAGTATTTT. Translation gives CASSLGLAIQYF.

The rearrangement joins TRBV9 to TRBJ2-3; TRBD2 matches 11 bases. The germline V gene encodes CDR1 SGDLS and CDR2 YYNGEE. V shed 7 bases, J shed 4 bases, and the junction held 8 bases outside the gene matches. The CDR3 length is 15 residues. The CDR3 region has the DNA TGTGCCAGCGCGGTAGCGGGGGGGCGGTCAGATACGCAGTATTTT. Translating gives CASAVAGGRSDTQYF.

Only a few counts were recorded for this clone. The chain combines TRBV27 with TRBJ2-7, with TRBD1 as a possible D gene (6 bases). CDR3 length equals 15 residues. Germline loops: CDR1 MNHEY, CDR2 SMNVEV (reference sequence). The V end was cut by 3 bases, the J end by 3 bases, with 15 bases between. CDR3 sequence: CASSFRRTAFYEQYF. In nucleotides, the CDR3 is TGTGCCAGCAGTTTTCGTCGGACAGCCTTCTACGAGCAGTACTTC.

This clone was observed once. The chain couples TRBV5-1 to TRBJ2-3; the match to TRBD2 covers 8 bases. With 3 bases clipped from V and 1 base from J, the junction kept 4 bases outside the gene matches. This CDR3 is 15 amino acids long. Looked up from germline, CDR1 is SGHRS and CDR2 is YFSETQ. The CDR3 protein is CASSYSGVGTDTQYF. CDR3 bases: TGCGCCAGCAGCTATAGCGGGGTCGGCACAGATACGCAGTATTTT.

The chain combines TRBV6-1 with TRBJ1-4; D call uncertain. This CDR3 spans 14 amino acids. The V end was cut by 9 bases, the J end by 1 base, with 12 bases between. CDR1 and CDR2 from the germline V gene are MNHNS and SASEGT. CDR3 in amino acids: CASTYRGTNEKLFF. CDR3 bases: TGTGCCAGTACTTACCGAGGAACTAATGAAAAACTGTTTTTT.

The chain combines TRBV6-1 with TRBJ1-1, with 9 bases aligning to TRBD1. J gave up 0 bases and V 10 bases, and 6 bases lay outside the gene matches. This CDR3 is 14 amino acids long. Germline V lookup: CDR1 MNHNS, CDR2 SASEGT. CDR3: CAIGTGTMNTEAFF. The CDR3 DNA reads as TGTGCCATCGGGACAGGGACGATGAACACTGAAGCTTTCTTT.

The chain is built from TRBV7-6 and TRBJ1-4; 7 bases are shared with TRBD1. The trim removed 1 base at V and 15 bases at J, leaving 8 bases unmatched. This CDR3 is built from 13 residues. The germline gives CDR1 SGHVS, CDR2 FNYEAQ. The CDR3 DNA follows: TGTGCCAGCAGCTTAGAATATACTGGGACAGTGTTTTTT. It is translated as CASSLEYTGTVFF.

The rearrangement uses TRBV11-3 and TRBJ2-3, with D possibly being TRBD2 (6 bases). The CDR3 is made up of 14 amino acids. With 5 bases removed from V and 4 bases from J, the gap between germline ends came to 13 bases. The V gene's germline CDR1 is SGHNT and CDR2 YENEEA. CDR3 region: CASSQGGEADTQYF. DNA for the CDR3: TGTGCCAGCAGCCAGGGAGGCGAGGCAGATACGCAGTATTTT. The full variable domain, completed using reference TRBV11-3 and TRBJ2-3, is EAGVVQSPRYKIIEKKQPVAFWCNPISGHNTLYWYLQNLGQGPELLIRYENEEAVDDSQLPKDRFSAERLKGVDSTLKIQPAELGDSAVYLCASSQGGEADTQYFGPGTRLTVL.

This clone is a singleton in its sample. The chain combines TRBV25-1 with TRBJ2-7, with a possible D match to TRBD1 (5 bases). The CDR3 contains 12 residues. Germline V gene sequence: CDR1 MGHDK, CDR2 SYGVNS. The V end was cut by 7 bases, the J end by 0 bases, with 7 bases between. CDR3 DNA: TGTGCCAGCAAGGGGCTCTCCTACGAGCAGTACTTC. Residues: CASKGLSYEQYF.

The chain couples TRBV7-8 to TRBJ2-5; the match to TRBD1 covers 8 bases. This CDR3 is built from 15 residues. Trimming removed 1 base from V and 7 bases from J; junction bases left unmatched: 8. Germline V gene data show CDR1 as SGHVS and CDR2 as FQNEAQ. CDR3 protein: CASSLGGRGHGTQYF. CDR3 sequence (DNA): TGTGCCAGCAGCTTAGGAGGCAGGGGGCATGGGACCCAGTACTTC. Full variable domain (missing parts from reference TRBV7-8 and TRBJ2-5): GAGVSQSPRYKVAKRGQDVALRCDPISGHVSLFWYQQALGQGPEFLTYFQNEAQLDKSGLPSDRFFAERPEGSVSTLKIQRTQQEDSAVYLCASSLGGRGHGTQYFGPGTRLLVL.

This chain joins TRBV2 and TRBJ1-5; no firm D call. The CDR3 is made up of 14 amino acids. V was clipped by 5 bases and J by 3 bases, with 11 bases between them. Germline CDR1 reads SNHLY; CDR2 reads FYNNEI. The CDR3 protein is CASSLDGVNQPQHF. The CDR3 DNA sequence: TGTGCCAGCAGTTTGGACGGGGTCAATCAGCCCCAGCATTTT.

This clone showed up just a few times. The chain links TRBV9 to TRBJ1-5; D not resolved. In germline, CDR1 is SGDLS, CDR2 YYNGEE. This CDR3 contains 13 residues. Trimming pared 0 bases from V and 7 bases from J, leaving 8 bases between. The CDR3 DNA reads TGTGCCAGCAGCGTAGATATTTCCCAGCCCCAGCATTTT. It specifies CASSVDISQPQHF.

This clone was counted between two and nine times. The V call is TRBV6-5, the J call TRBJ1-3; D is ambiguous. The CDR3 consists of 15 residues. In germline, CDR1 is MNHEY, CDR2 SVGAGI. V was cut by 2 bases and J by 2 bases, with 10 bases left in between. This CDR3 is CASSYEYRAGNTIYF. In DNA, the CDR3 is TGTGCCAGCAGTTACGAGTACAGAGCTGGAAACACCATATATTTT.

This clone came up a few times. The chain joins TRBV10-3 to TRBJ1-1; TRBD1 might be the D (5 bases). CDR3 length: 12 amino acids. Germline V gene sequence: CDR1 ENHRY, CDR2 SYGVKD. The V gene lost 11 bases and the J gene lost 0 bases, with 10 bases spanning the gap. CDR3 DNA sequence: TGTGCCGCTGGACATATGAACACTGAAGCTTTCTTT. Translation: CAAGHMNTEAFF.

The chain uses TRBV4-1 and TRBJ2-7, with D tentatively TRBD1 (6 bases). V was trimmed by 1 base and J by 4 bases, leaving 17 bases between them. Germline CDR1 MGHRA, CDR2 YSYEKL. The CDR3 contains 16 residues. In nucleotides, the CDR3 is TGCGCCAGCAGCCAAGTGGCAGGGGTGACTGCATACGAGCAGTACTTC. This sequence encodes CASSQVAGVTAYEQYF.

The V call is TRBV6-5, the J call TRBJ1-2; 9 positions agree with TRBD1. From germline, CDR1 is MNHEY and CDR2 SVGAGI. This CDR3 spans 13 amino acids. Trimming cost V 5 bases and J 8 bases; bases outside gene matches: 6. For the CDR3, the DNA is TGTGCCAGCAGTCTACGGACAGGGGTCGGCTACACCTTC. It is translated as CASSLRTGVGYTF.

The chain joins TRBV7-6 to TRBJ2-5; 7 bases match TRBD2. The CDR3 is 11 residues long. The V and J ends lost 11 bases and 7 bases, in that order; junction bases with no gene match: 7. The germline gives CDR1 SGHVS, CDR2 FNYEAQ. In DNA form, the CDR3 reads TGTGCCTCGGGAGGAGGCTGGACCCAGTACTTC. Its protein is CASGGGWTQYF.

The gene calls are TRBV11-3 and TRBJ2-7; 12 bases are a match to TRBD2. The CDR3 runs to 16 residues. Germline assignment: CDR1 SGHNT and CDR2 YENEEA. J lost 2 bases, V lost 4 bases, and 6 bases had no gene match. CDR3 bases: TGTGCCAGCAGCTCCCTAGCGGGAGGGCCCACCTACGAGCAGTACTTC. Protein product: CASSSLAGGPTYEQYF.

V gene TRBV19 combines with J gene TRBJ2-1; TRBD2 agrees at 7 bases. The junction had 8 bases not matched to a gene; V was cut back by 3 bases and J by 3 bases. Per the germline V gene, CDR1 is LNHDA and CDR2 is SQIVND (reference sequence). The CDR3 has 16 residues. The CDR3 DNA reads as TGTGCCAGTAGTATCGGGCTAGCGGTAAACTACAATGAGCAGTTCTTC. Its protein product is CASSIGLAVNYNEQFF.

This clone has a single count. This chain connects TRBV19 to TRBJ2-1; possible D gene TRBD2, 6 bases. V shed 8 bases and J shed 2 bases, with 13 bases lying between them. Germline V gene lookup returns CDR1 LNHDA and CDR2 SQIVND (reference sequence). This CDR3 comprises 14 residues. The CDR3 spells CASRAGPTYNEQFF. The CDR3 region has the DNA TGTGCCAGTCGTGCGGGGCCCACCTACAATGAGCAGTTCTTC.

The chain joins TRBV4-2 to TRBJ2-7; 7 positions agree with TRBD2. V trimming: 0 bases; J trimming: 3 bases; junction bases outside the gene matches: 5. Germline assignment: CDR1 LGHNA and CDR2 YNFKEQ. The CDR3 consists of 15 residues. The CDR3 region is CASSQDGRTSYEQYF. CDR3 coding DNA: TGTGCCAGCAGCCAAGATGGGAGGACTAGCTACGAGCAGTACTTC.

This rearrangement joins TRBV2 to TRBJ2-7; a possible D gene is TRBD2 (5 bases). The V and J ends lost 8 bases and 3 bases respectively, with 17 bases between them. This CDR3 has 14 amino acids. Germline CDR1 reads SNHLY; CDR2 reads FYNNEI. The CDR3 bases are TGTGCCAGCGCGGGTACCGAGAGGAACTACGAGCAGTACTTC. This sequence encodes CASAGTERNYEQYF.

The chain recombines TRBV30 with TRBJ2-3; 7 nucleotides match TRBD2. J lost 6 bases, V lost 4 bases, and 4 bases had no gene match. Per germline, CDR1 GTSNPN and CDR2 SVGIG (reference sequence). The CDR3 is made up of 12 amino acids. The CDR3 DNA reads as TGTGCCTGGACGATTAGCGGGGATACGCAGTATTTT. It yields the protein CAWTISGDTQYF.

This clone was seen a handful of times. J is TRBJ2-5 and V is TRBV10-3; the match to TRBD2 covers 10 bases. CDR3 size: 17 residues. Germline V gene data show CDR1 as ENHRY and CDR2 as SYGVKD. Losses at the gene ends were 2 bases for V and 5 bases for J; bases not matched to a gene: 11. CDR3 nucleotides: TGTGCCATCAGTGAGATACTAGCGGGACCCCTGGGGGAGACCCAGTACTTC. This encodes CAISEILAGPLGETQYF.

This rearrangement joins TRBV7-6 to TRBJ1-5, with TRBD1 identical over 7 bases. V lost 5 bases and J lost 7; bases outside the gene matches: 5. Germline CDR1 reads SGHVS; CDR2 reads FNYEAQ. The CDR3 covers 13 residues. In DNA form, the CDR3 reads TGTGCCAGCAGCAGGAGGGGGCAACAGCCCCAGCATTTT. It yields the protein CASSRRGQQPQHF.

CDR3 protein: CASRDRVGTEAFF. In nucleotides, the CDR3 is TGTGCCAGCAGAGACAGGGTGGGCACTGAAGCTTTCTTT. The chain joins TRBV7-9 to TRBJ1-1, with 7 bases that match TRBD1. Germline V CDR1 and CDR2: SEHNR, FQNEAQ (reference sequence). V gave up 6 bases and J gave up 4 bases; unmatched junction bases: 5. CDR3 length equals 13 residues.